This entry is about one T cell receptor (beta chain). Some clones are missing from TCRdb's copy, which holds only in-frame ones; the method was immunoSEQ multiplex PCR. The data hold about 87,000 clones, with roughly 84% observed a single time. The CDR3 is 14 amino acids. Germline loops: CDR1 MNHEY, CDR2 SVGEGT. V was pared by 4 bases and J by 8 bases, with 3 bases of the junction left unmatched. This entry is derived from a study of blood T cell repertoires in COVID-19. Turning to the study itself: Material from acute and convalescent COVID-19 was sourced from the United States, Italy and Spain. From T cells, B-cell-depleted T cells, or PBMCs came the material, which was cDNA or gDNA.

This chain connects TRBV6-2 or TRBV6-3 to TRBJ2-1; TRBD1 agrees at 12 bases. Sequencing input: peripheral blood. The clonotype comes from an elderly woman with COVID-19, enrolled during active disease. The CDR3 DNA follows: TGTGCCAGCAGTTTCCGGGACAGGGGGCATGAGCAGTTCTTC. It yields the protein CASSFRDRGHEQFF.